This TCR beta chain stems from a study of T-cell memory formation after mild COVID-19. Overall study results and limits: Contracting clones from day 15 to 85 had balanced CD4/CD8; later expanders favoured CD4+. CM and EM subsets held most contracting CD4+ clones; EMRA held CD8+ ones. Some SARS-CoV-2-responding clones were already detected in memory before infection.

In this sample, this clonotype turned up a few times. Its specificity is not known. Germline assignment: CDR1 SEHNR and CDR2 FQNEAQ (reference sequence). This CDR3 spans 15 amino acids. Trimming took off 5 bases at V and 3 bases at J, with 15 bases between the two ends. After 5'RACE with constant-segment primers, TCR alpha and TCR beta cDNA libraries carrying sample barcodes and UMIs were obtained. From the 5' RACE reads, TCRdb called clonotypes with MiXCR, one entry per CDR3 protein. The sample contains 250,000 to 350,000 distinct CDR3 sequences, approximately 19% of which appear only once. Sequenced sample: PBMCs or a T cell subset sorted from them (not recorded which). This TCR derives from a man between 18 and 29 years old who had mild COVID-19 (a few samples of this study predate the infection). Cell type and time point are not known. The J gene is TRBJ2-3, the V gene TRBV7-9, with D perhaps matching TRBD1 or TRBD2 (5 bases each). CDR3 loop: CASSPRTGLTDTQYF. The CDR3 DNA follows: TGTGCCAGCAGCCCCCGAACGGGGCTGACAGATACGCAGTATTTT.